Presented here are 29 T cell receptor beta chains from one specimen sequenced in a study of blood T cell repertoires in COVID-19. TCRdb keeps only in-frame clones here, not all; method: immunoSEQ multiplex PCR. The top ten clones hold 4% to 4.5% of a sample with fewer than 500,000 clones, 85% to 90% of them seen once. The material sequenced was peripheral blood. The receptors shown here come from a woman aged 25-40 years with acute or convalescent COVID-19.

The chain has TRBV11-2 and TRBJ2-7, with TRBD2 matching 7 bases. V lost 5 bases and J lost 3; bases outside the gene matches: 13. Per germline, CDR1 SGHAT and CDR2 FQNNGV. The CDR3 totals 16 residues. DNA for the CDR3: TGTGCCAGCAGCCCGCGGGGGTCCGGGGGTTTCTACGAGCAGTACTTC. Its translation: CASSPRGSGGFYEQYF.

The chain carries TRBV5-1 and TRBJ2-7, with TRBD1 as a possible D gene (5 bases). From germline, CDR1 is SGHRS and CDR2 YFSETQ. The germline V and J ends were trimmed by 0 bases and 3 bases, with 10 bases remaining between them. There are 14 residues in the CDR3. The CDR3 is CASSLEGIVYEQYF. CDR3 nucleotide sequence: TGCGCCAGCAGCTTGGAGGGGATTGTCTACGAGCAGTACTTC.

In its sample, this clone was seen a few times. This chain joins TRBV5-1 and TRBJ1-3; D is possibly TRBD1 (5 bases). Trimming took off 4 bases at V and 0 bases at J, with 20 bases between the two ends. The CDR3 contains 18 residues. Germline CDR1 reads SGHRS; CDR2 reads YFSETQ. This chain's CDR3 is CASSKLGQGPFSGNTIYF. CDR3 bases: TGCGCCAGCAGCAAATTGGGGCAGGGTCCCTTCTCTGGAAACACCATATATTTT.

The V gene is TRBV3-1 (or the pseudogene TRBV3-2), the J gene TRBJ2-7; maybe TRBD2 (6 bases). The V gene lost 2 bases and the J gene lost 3 bases, with 11 bases spanning the gap. Germline V gene lookup returns CDR1 LGHDT and CDR2 YNNKEL (reference sequence). The CDR3 extends over 14 amino acids. The CDR3 sequence is CASSQRGGIYEQYF. The CDR3 DNA reads TGTGCCAGCAGCCAAAGGGGAGGCATCTACGAGCAGTACTTC.

The genes are TRBV5-5 and TRBJ2-7, with D perhaps TRBD2 (5 bases). V gave up 2 bases and J gave up 7 bases, with 10 bases separating them. The CDR3 contains 12 residues. Germline CDR1 is SGHKS and CDR2 is YYEKEE (reference sequence). The CDR3 region is CASSFSSGEQYF. The CDR3 nucleotides are TGTGCCAGCAGCTTTAGCTCGGGGGAGCAGTACTTC.

The CDR3 region is CAVDTPRGYTF. CDR3 DNA sequence: TGTGCCGTTGACACTCCACGGGGCTACACCTTC. The V gene is TRBV27, the J gene TRBJ1-2, with D unclear. CDR1 and CDR2 from the germline V gene are MNHEY and SMNVEV (reference sequence). With 11 bases removed from V and 8 bases from J, the gap between germline ends came to 15 bases. The CDR3 is 11 residues long.

Worth noting for this clone: Other DNA sequences of this sample code for an identical CDR3. The J gene is TRBJ2-1, the V gene TRBV25-1; TRBD1 aligns across 7 bases. CDR3 size: 15 residues. Germline CDR1 reads MGHDK; CDR2 reads SYGVNS. The ends lost 1 base at V and 0 bases at J; junction bases unmatched: 0. CDR3 in DNA: TGTGCCAGCAGTGAATCAGGGGGCTCCTACAATGAGCAGTTCTTC. Translation gives CASSESGGSYNEQFF.

V is TRBV12-3 or TRBV12-4 and J is TRBJ2-7, with no clear D. The CDR3 has 11 amino acids. Trimming left V 8 bases short and J 2 bases short, with 7 bases between. CDR3 amino acids: CASGSPYEQYF. In DNA form, the CDR3 reads TGTGCCAGCGGCTCCCCCTACGAGCAGTACTTC.

This clone came up once. This sequence joins TRBV5-6 and TRBJ2-5, with 9 bases that match TRBD1. CDR1 SGHDT and CDR2 YYEEEE come from the germline V gene. The CDR3 consists of 16 residues. Losses at the gene ends were 4 bases for V and 0 bases for J; bases not matched to a gene: 7. The CDR3 loop is CASSQQGAANQETQYF. CDR3 DNA sequence: TGTGCCAGCAGCCAACAGGGGGCTGCGAACCAAGAGACCCAGTACTTC.

The chain uses TRBV7-8 and TRBJ2-3; D unclear. The CDR3 runs to 12 residues. Germline V gene data show CDR1 as SGHVS and CDR2 as FQNEAQ. V was shortened by 2 bases and J by 6 bases, with 6 bases between the two germline ends. CDR3 sequence: CASSLSMDTQYF. The CDR3 DNA reads as TGTGCCAGCAGCTTATCTATGGATACGCAGTATTTT. The whole variable domain, filled in from reference TRBV7-8 and TRBJ2-3, reads GAGVSQSPRYKVAKRGQDVALRCDPISGHVSLFWYQQALGQGPEFLTYFQNEAQLDKSGLPSDRFFAERPEGSVSTLKIQRTQQEDSAVYLCASSLSMDTQYFGPGTRLTVL.

This clone was counted a single time. This chain uses TRBV9 with TRBJ2-7; 9 bases are a match to TRBD2. This CDR3 contains 15 residues. The trim removed 1 base at V and 3 bases at J, leaving 5 bases unmatched. From germline, CDR1 is SGDLS and CDR2 YYNGEE. The CDR3 DNA reads as TGTGCCAGCAGCGTAAATTCAGCGGGGGGCTACGAGCAGTACTTC. Translating gives CASSVNSAGGYEQYF.

This chain connects TRBV11-1 to TRBJ2-2; TRBD1 is a possible D gene (6 bases). The germline CDR1 and CDR2 sequences are SGHAT and FQDESV (reference sequence). Trimming shortened V by 1 base and J by 3 bases, and 9 bases separated the two germline ends. The CDR3 is 15 amino acids. CDR3: CASSLEGHDTGELFF. The CDR3 nucleotides read TGTGCCAGCAGCTTAGAGGGACACGACACCGGGGAGCTGTTTTTT. Full variable domain (outside the CDR3, taken from reference TRBV11-1 and TRBJ2-2): EAEVAQSPRYKITEKSQAVAFWCDPISGHATLYWYRQILGQGPELLVQFQDESVVDDSQLPKDRFSAERLKGVDSTLKIQPAELGDSAMYLCASSLEGHDTGELFFGEGSRLTVL.

The V and J genes are TRBV6-5 and TRBJ1-2, with no clear D. This CDR3 spans 15 amino acids. Germline V gene data show CDR1 as MNHEY and CDR2 as SVGAGI. Trimming cost V 7 bases and J 6 bases, with 21 bases left between them. The CDR3 loop is CASTPDVWRVDGYTF. The DNA for the CDR3 is TGTGCCAGCACCCCGGACGTTTGGAGGGTAGATGGCTACACCTTC.

This chain uses TRBV3-1 (or the pseudogene TRBV3-2) with TRBJ1-2; 7 nucleotides line up with TRBD1. The CDR3 contains 13 residues. Germline CDR1 LGHDT, CDR2 YNNKEL (reference sequence). J was trimmed by 8 bases and V by 3 bases; bases with no gene match: 6. The chain's CDR3 is CASSHRQGSGYTF. CDR3 coding DNA: TGTGCCAGCAGCCACCGACAGGGTAGCGGCTACACCTTC.

The chain is built from TRBV7-3 and TRBJ2-1; no clear D. CDR1 is SGHTA and CDR2 is FQGTGA in the germline V gene. V was pared by 6 bases and J by 8 bases, with 14 bases between. This CDR3 spans 13 amino acids. This CDR3 reads CASSSSEVDEQFF. The CDR3 DNA is TGTGCCAGCAGTTCATCTGAGGTCGATGAGCAGTTCTTC.

This clone was recorded once. The chain carries TRBV2 and TRBJ2-3, with 16 positions matching TRBD2. Germline V gene lookup returns CDR1 SNHLY and CDR2 FYNNEI. V gave up 6 bases and J gave up 2 bases; unmatched junction bases: 5. CDR3 length equals 17 residues. Written as DNA, the CDR3 is TGTGCCAGCAGCCCTGGGACTAGCGGGGGGGTCACAGATACGCAGTATTTT. Protein: CASSPGTSGGVTDTQYF.

The V call is TRBV7-9, the J call TRBJ2-3, with 7 positions matching TRBD1. Unmatched junction bases numbered 3, after V lost 3 bases and J lost 0 bases. The CDR3 has 15 amino acids. CDR1 is SEHNR, CDR2 FQNEAQ, per germline (reference sequence). The CDR3 DNA sequence: TGTGCCAGCAGCTTGAGGACAGGAAGCACAGATACGCAGTATTTT. It yields the protein CASSLRTGSTDTQYF.

This chain connects TRBV5-5 to TRBJ2-5; TRBD2 is a possible D gene (7 bases). The CDR3 contains 13 residues. The V and J ends lost 7 bases and 5 bases respectively, with 15 bases between them. Germline V CDR1 and CDR2: SGHKS, YYEKEE (reference sequence). CDR3 sequence (DNA): TGTGCCAGCCTCTGGGCGGGGGCGGAGACCCAGTACTTC. Its protein is CASLWAGAETQYF.

V usage is TRBV4-1 and J usage is TRBJ1-2; perhaps TRBD1 as D (6 bases). The CDR3 runs to 15 residues. The V and J ends lost 1 base and 3 bases respectively, with 12 bases between them. Germline values: CDR1 MGHRA, CDR2 YSYEKL. CDR3 coding DNA: TGCGCCAGCAGCCAAGGGGACATGGATGACTATGGCTACACCTTC. Translated, it gives CASSQGDMDDYGYTF.

This sequence joins TRBV4-1 and TRBJ2-1; perhaps TRBD2 as D (7 bases). Germline V gene sequence: CDR1 MGHRA, CDR2 YSYEKL. The germline V and J ends were trimmed by 1 base and 7 bases, with 11 bases remaining between them. The CDR3 consists of 14 residues. The CDR3 coding sequence is TGCGCCAGCAGCCAAGCGGGGGGCCCGAATGAGCAGTTCTTC. Its protein is CASSQAGGPNEQFF.

The chain uses TRBV9 and TRBJ2-7, with a weak D call TRBD2 (5 bases). V was pared by 4 bases and J by 2 bases, with 22 bases between. CDR1 SGDLS and CDR2 YYNGEE come from the germline V gene. CDR3 length equals 17 residues. The CDR3 sequence: CASSPTLVGSGTYEQYF. CDR3 coding DNA: TGTGCCAGCAGCCCCACCTTGGTAGGTTCGGGGACCTACGAGCAGTACTTC.

V is TRBV28 and J is TRBJ2-3; 7 nucleotides agree with TRBD2. Germline CDR1 reads MDHEN; CDR2 reads SYDVKM. J lost 1 base, V lost 8 bases, and 0 bases had no gene match. This CDR3 has 12 residues. For the CDR3, the DNA is TGTGCCAGCCGGGGGGGCACAGATACGCAGTATTTT. The encoded protein is CASRGGTDTQYF. Variable domain in full (rest from reference TRBV28 and TRBJ2-3): DVKVTQSSRYLVKRTGEKVFLECVQDMDHENMFWYRQDPGLGLRLIYFSYDVKMKEKGDIPEGYSVSREKKERFSLILESASTNQTSMYLCASRGGTDTQYFGPGTRLTVL.

This chain uses TRBV19 with TRBJ2-7; TRBD2 matches 11 bases. This CDR3 contains 15 residues. V dropped 5 bases and J dropped 7; count of bases not matched to a gene: 10. Germline V gives CDR1 LNHDA, CDR2 SQIVND (reference sequence). The DNA of the CDR3 is TGTGCCAGTAGTGAGACTAGCGGGGCCTCGGGGGAGCAGTACTTC. This codes for CASSETSGASGEQYF.

The chain recombines TRBV6-5 with TRBJ2-3, with 9 positions matching TRBD1. J was trimmed by 6 bases and V by 6 bases; bases with no gene match: 7. Germline CDR1 and CDR2: MNHEY and SVGAGI. The CDR3 runs to 14 residues. CDR3 residues: CASSLDRGWDTQYF. As DNA, the CDR3 is TGTGCCAGCAGCCTGGACAGGGGATGGGATACGCAGTATTTT.

CDR3 coding DNA: TGTGCCAGCAGTCCGGACTTCAATGAGCAGTTCTTC. Protein: CASSPDFNEQFF. The chain employs TRBV28 and TRBJ2-1; weak D call: TRBD2 (5 bases). Per the germline V gene, CDR1 is MDHEN and CDR2 is SYDVKM. V lost 5 bases to trimming and J lost 6 bases, with 8 bases between them. This CDR3 is built from 12 residues.

V and J are TRBV9 and TRBJ2-6; the D is unclear. CDR3 length: 15 amino acids. Trimming shortened V by 1 base and J by 1 base, and 6 bases separated the two germline ends. Germline V CDR1 and CDR2: SGDLS, YYNGEE. The CDR3 protein is CASSVWASGANVLTF. Written as DNA, the CDR3 is TGTGCCAGCAGCGTATGGGCATCTGGGGCCAACGTCCTGACTTTC.

The V and J genes are TRBV5-4 and TRBJ2-3; perhaps TRBD2 as D (6 bases). Germline V gene lookup returns CDR1 SGHNT and CDR2 YYREEE (reference sequence). V shed 2 bases and J shed 0 bases, with 10 bases lying between them. The CDR3 contains 15 residues. The CDR3 loop is CASSFYSGSTDTQYF. DNA of the CDR3: TGTGCCAGCAGCTTTTATAGCGGAAGCACAGATACGCAGTATTTT.

The gene calls are TRBV27 and TRBJ1-2; D possibly corresponds to TRBD1 (6 bases). The germline gives CDR1 MNHEY, CDR2 SMNVEV (reference sequence). Trimming removed 5 bases from V and 7 bases from J, with 23 bases in between. CDR3 length equals 16 residues. CDR3 coding DNA: TGTGCCAGCAGTACCTCAAACAGGGCAAGGGAGTTTGGCTACACCTTC. This sequence encodes CASSTSNRAREFGYTF.

This chain links TRBV30 with TRBJ1-1; 7 bases are shared with TRBD1. The CDR3 spans 13 residues. Germline V gene data show CDR1 as GTSNPN and CDR2 as SVGIG (reference sequence). V shed 0 bases and J 11 bases; nucleotides not matched to a gene: 9. The CDR3 spells CAWSVAGGPSAFF. Written as DNA, the CDR3 is TGTGCCTGGAGTGTAGCAGGGGGACCTTCCGCTTTCTTT.